The clone carrying this TCR beta chain has just a few counts. Primers used in a second PCR of about 7 to 12 cycles were a sample-barcoded 5' primer and a J-beta primer mix. A tag from a template-switch adaptor with 12 random nucleotides marked each cDNA molecule. TCRdb re-analysed the 5' RACE reads in MiXCR, keeping a single row per CDR3 protein. The data show about 780,000 distinct CDR3 sequences, with about 62% seen just once and around a quarter held by the top ten. The CDR3 contains 15 residues. The ends lost 4 bases at V and 2 bases at J; junction bases unmatched: 5. CDR1 and CDR2 from the germline V gene are LGHDT and YNNKEL (reference sequence). The data derive from a study of blood T cells in healthy people across ages. At the level of the study: Template switching recovered approximately one barcoded beta molecule for every two T cells.

Sequencing was performed on blood. The sequence derives from a man in his thirties or forties in good health. V usage is TRBV3-1 and J usage is TRBJ1-2; 9 positions agree with TRBD1. The CDR3 region is CASSPWDRANYGYTF. Written as DNA, the CDR3 is TGTGCCAGCAGCCCCTGGGACAGGGCGAACTATGGCTACACCTTC.